This record covers a single TCR beta chain. The target antigen is unknown. Separation from the roughly 680-subject first cohort characterized the approximately 130-subject validation cohort, to which the donors belonged. The sample is drawn from a study of cytomegalovirus exposure and HLA in healthy donors. Study-level findings and limits: Confirmation was obtained in vitro that a few CMV-associated chains are specific for CMV antigens. Reports indicated that the classifier achieved high specificity and sensitivity in diagnosing cytomegalovirus status.

The CDR3 has 15 amino acids. Germline assignment: CDR1 SGHRS and CDR2 YFSETQ. Trimming left V 4 bases short and J 7 bases short, with 18 bases between. Sequenced by immunoSEQ multiplex PCR; TCRdb stores in-frame clones only, minus some. Of approximately 150,000 clones listed, approximately 86% are singletons. This sequence joins TRBV5-1 and TRBJ2-1; D is possibly TRBD1 (6 bases). The TCR originated in a man aged 18 to 35 in good health and CMV-seropositive. Sequencing was carried out using PBMCs. This CDR3 reads CASSLMTGVSNEQFF. CDR3 in DNA: TGCGCCAGCAGCCTCATGACAGGAGTCTCGAATGAGCAGTTCTTC.